These T cell receptor beta chains were read from a single sample in a study of blood T cell repertoires in COVID-19. Some clones are missing from TCRdb's copy, which holds only in-frame ones; the method was immunoSEQ multiplex PCR. The sample shows about 52,000 clones, 65% to 90% of them seen only once. Specimen: peripheral blood. The receptors originated from a man in his 70s with acute or convalescent COVID-19. Both conserved end residues are part of each CDR3. Each record gives: CDR3 protein, J gene, V gene.

CASSRKSGRSSGETQYF | TRBJ2-5 | TRBV5-4
CASGQGENYGYTF | TRBJ1-2 | TRBV10-3
CAISENTGGGTEAFF | TRBJ1-1 | TRBV10-3
CASSDSRRHPNRGQETQYF | TRBJ2-5 | TRBV6-4
CASSVGQGVVNAFF | TRBJ1-1 | TRBV9
CASSRPGQRNIQYF | TRBJ2-4 | TRBV6-5
CASSSGTNTGELFF | TRBJ2-2 | TRBV7-2
CASSISLGTRKPQHF | TRBJ1-5 | TRBV19
CASSPRLNEKLFF | TRBJ1-4 | TRBV7-2
CASRPTGGTETQYF | TRBJ2-5 | TRBV11-2
CASSLVARANTGELFF | TRBJ2-2 | TRBV11-2
CSALLNTEAFF | TRBJ1-1 | TRBV20-1
CASSLWSQGGNTIYF | TRBJ1-3 | TRBV28
CATSDDSGQGWGGYTF | TRBJ1-2 | TRBV24-1
CASNTGGYQPQHF | TRBJ1-5 | TRBV19
CASTVLTSYEQYF | TRBJ2-7 | TRBV7-9
CASSPRAGTVTGGELFF | TRBJ2-2 | TRBV7-2
CASSLGGTAGEKLFF | TRBJ1-4 | TRBV5-4
CAWSVGAGGYEQYF | TRBJ2-7 | TRBV30
CAITPGGRTNYGYTF | TRBJ1-2 | TRBV10-3
CASSQVRGPLFEQFF | TRBJ2-1 | TRBV4-1
CASSIGGGTGKSEQYF | TRBJ2-7 | TRBV19
CASSSRDSSSYEQYF | TRBJ2-7 | TRBV6-5
CASSPRDRGEGMNTEAFF | TRBJ1-1 | TRBV5-6
CASSQGLADPYEQYF | TRBJ2-7 | TRBV4-3
CASSVNDPRTSGKYF | TRBJ2-3 | TRBV9
CSVDRGQGTYEQYF | TRBJ2-7 | TRBV29-1
CSVVLGTGKNIQYF | TRBJ2-4 | TRBV29-1
CAWSVLRGTEAFF | TRBJ1-1 | TRBV30
CASSLGTGGEGYTF | TRBJ1-2 | TRBV7-2
CATSDYGTGSNEQFF | TRBJ2-1 | TRBV24-1
CASNGHTSTDTQYF | TRBJ2-3 | TRBV3-1/TRBV3-2
CASSVVPHDGTVKNIQYF | TRBJ2-4 | TRBV9
CASSLGLAGGLADTQYF | TRBJ2-3 | TRBV27
CASSLTRTANTEAFF | TRBJ1-1 | TRBV7-3
CASSFRGTNQPQHF | TRBJ1-5 | TRBV25-1
CSVQVTGTATDTQYF | TRBJ2-3 | TRBV29-1